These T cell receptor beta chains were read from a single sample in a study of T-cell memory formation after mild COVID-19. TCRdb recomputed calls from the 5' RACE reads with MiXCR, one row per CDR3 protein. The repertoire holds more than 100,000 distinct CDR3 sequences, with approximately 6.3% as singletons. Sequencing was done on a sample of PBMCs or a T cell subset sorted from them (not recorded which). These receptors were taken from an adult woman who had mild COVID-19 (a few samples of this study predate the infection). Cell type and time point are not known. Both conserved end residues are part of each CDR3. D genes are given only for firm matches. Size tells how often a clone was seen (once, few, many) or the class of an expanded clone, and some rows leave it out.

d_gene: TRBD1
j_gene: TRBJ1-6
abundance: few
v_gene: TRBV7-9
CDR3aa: CASSSATRTGRNSPLHF
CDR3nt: TGTGCCAGCAGCTCAGCGACAAGGACAGGGAGGAATTCACCCCTCCACTTT

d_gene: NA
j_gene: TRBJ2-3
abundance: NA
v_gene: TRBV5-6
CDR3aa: CASSFWPSSPADTQYF
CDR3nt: TGTGCCAGCAGCTTTTGGCCCTCGAGCCCCGCAGATACGCAGTATTTT

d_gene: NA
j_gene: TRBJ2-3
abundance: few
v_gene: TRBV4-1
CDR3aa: CASSQATGLVTTDTQYF
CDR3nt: TGCGCCAGCAGCCAAGCCACAGGGCTTGTAACCACAGATACGCAGTATTTT

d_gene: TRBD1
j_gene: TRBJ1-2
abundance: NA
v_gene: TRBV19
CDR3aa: CASGQGALSYGYTF
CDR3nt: TGTGCCAGTGGACAGGGGGCGCTTAGCTATGGCTACACCTTC

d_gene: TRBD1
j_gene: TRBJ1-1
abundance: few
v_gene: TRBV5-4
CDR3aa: CATRDSLNTEAFF
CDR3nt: TGTGCTACCCGGGACAGTTTGAACACTGAAGCTTTCTTT

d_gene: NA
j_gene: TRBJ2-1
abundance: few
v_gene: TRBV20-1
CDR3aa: CSARDKEAWRNEQFF
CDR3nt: TGCAGTGCTAGAGATAAGGAGGCATGGCGCAATGAGCAGTTCTTC

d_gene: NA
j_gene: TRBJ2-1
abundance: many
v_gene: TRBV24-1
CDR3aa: CATSDPLVGIGEQFF
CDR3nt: TGTGCCACCAGTGACCCACTAGTGGGGATTGGTGAGCAGTTCTTC

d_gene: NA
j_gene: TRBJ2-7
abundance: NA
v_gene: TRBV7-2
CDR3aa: CASSIPPHYEQYF
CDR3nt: TGTGCCAGCAGCATCCCACCCCACTACGAGCAGTACTTC

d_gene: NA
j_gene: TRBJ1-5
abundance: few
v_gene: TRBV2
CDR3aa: CASAAGRDQPQHF
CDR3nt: TGTGCCAGCGCGGCGGGGAGGGATCAGCCCCAGCATTTT

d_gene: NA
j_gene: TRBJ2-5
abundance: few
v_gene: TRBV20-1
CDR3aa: CSARDGRNSQETQYF
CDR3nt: TGCAGTGCTAGAGATGGTCGGAACTCCCAAGAGACCCAGTACTTC

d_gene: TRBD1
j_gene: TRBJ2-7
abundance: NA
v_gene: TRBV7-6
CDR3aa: CASSLTPNVGQGRPKGYEQYF
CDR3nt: TGTGCCAGCAGCTTAACTCCAAACGTGGGACAGGGACGACCTAAGGGCTACGAGCAGTACTTC

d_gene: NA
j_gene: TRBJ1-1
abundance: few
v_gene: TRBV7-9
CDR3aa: CASSSDRLRNTEAFF
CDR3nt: TGTGCCAGCAGCTCCGACAGATTAAGGAACACTGAAGCTTTCTTT

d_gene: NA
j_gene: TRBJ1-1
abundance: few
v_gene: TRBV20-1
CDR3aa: CSAPTELNTEAFF
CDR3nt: TGCAGTGCCCCCACAGAGCTGAACACTGAAGCTTTCTTT

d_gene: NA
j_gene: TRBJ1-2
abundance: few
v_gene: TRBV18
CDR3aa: CASSPATGGDYGYTF
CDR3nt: TGTGCCAGCTCCCCCGCGACAGGAGGAGACTATGGCTACACCTTC

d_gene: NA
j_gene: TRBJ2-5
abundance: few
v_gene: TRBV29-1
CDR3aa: CSVEDTGEDQYF
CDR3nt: TGCAGCGTTGAAGATACCGGGGAGGACCAGTACTTC

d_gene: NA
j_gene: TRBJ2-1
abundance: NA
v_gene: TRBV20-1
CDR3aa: CSLTRSSYNEQFF
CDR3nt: TGCAGTCTAACCAGGAGCTCCTACAATGAGCAGTTCTTC

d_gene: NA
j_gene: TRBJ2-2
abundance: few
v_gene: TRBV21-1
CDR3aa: CASSIGGGPSGELFF
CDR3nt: TGTGCCAGCAGCATTGGGGGGGGGCCCTCCGGGGAGCTGTTTTTT

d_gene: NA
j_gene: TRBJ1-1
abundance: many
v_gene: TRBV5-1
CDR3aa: CASSLAVGVRNTEAFF
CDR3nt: TGCGCCAGCAGCTTGGCCGTTGGGGTTCGGAACACTGAAGCTTTCTTT

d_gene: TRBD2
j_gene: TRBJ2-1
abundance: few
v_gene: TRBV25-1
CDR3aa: CASSVLAGQVYNEQFF
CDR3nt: TGTGCCAGCAGTGTCCTAGCGGGTCAGGTCTACAATGAGCAGTTCTTC

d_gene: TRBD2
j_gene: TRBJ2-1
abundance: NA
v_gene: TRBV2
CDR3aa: CASSGTSGNEQFF
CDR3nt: TGTGCCAGCAGTGGGACTAGTGGCAATGAGCAGTTCTTC

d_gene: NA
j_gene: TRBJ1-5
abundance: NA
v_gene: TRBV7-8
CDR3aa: CASSTRQWSNQPQHF
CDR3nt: TGTGCCAGCAGCACCCGACAGTGGAGCAATCAGCCCCAGCATTTT

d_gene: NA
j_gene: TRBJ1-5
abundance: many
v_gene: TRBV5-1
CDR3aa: CASSFGPAENSNQPQHF
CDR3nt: TGCGCCAGCAGCTTCGGGCCAGCGGAGAATAGCAATCAGCCCCAGCATTTT

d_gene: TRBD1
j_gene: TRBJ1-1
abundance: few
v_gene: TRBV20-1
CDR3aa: CSAIRSGTGGNKAFF
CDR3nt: TGCAGTGCTATTAGGTCCGGGACAGGGGGCAATAAAGCTTTCTTT

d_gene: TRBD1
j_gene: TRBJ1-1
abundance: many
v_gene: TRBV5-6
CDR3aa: CASSFGQGLRNTEAFF
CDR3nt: TGTGCCAGCAGCTTCGGACAGGGCCTGCGGAACACTGAAGCTTTCTTT

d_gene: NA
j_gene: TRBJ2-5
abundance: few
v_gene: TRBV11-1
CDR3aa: CASSPGIRDGTQYF
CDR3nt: TGTGCCAGCAGCCCCGGTATTCGCGATGGGACCCAGTACTTC

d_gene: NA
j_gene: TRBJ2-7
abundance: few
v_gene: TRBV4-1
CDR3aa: CASSQADGGVTYEQYF
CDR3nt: TGCGCCAGCAGCCAAGCCGACGGCGGGGTAACCTACGAGCAGTACTTC

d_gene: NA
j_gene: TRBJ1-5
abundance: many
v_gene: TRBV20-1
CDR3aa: CSVEGLLGHRGNQPQHF
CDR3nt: TGCAGTGTTGAGGGTCTTCTGGGACACCGGGGCAATCAGCCCCAGCATTTT

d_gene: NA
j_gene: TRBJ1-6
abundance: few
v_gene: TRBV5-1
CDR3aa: CASSLAGGSGSPLHF
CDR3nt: TGCGCCAGCAGCTTGGCCGGGGGCTCGGGTTCACCCCTCCACTTT

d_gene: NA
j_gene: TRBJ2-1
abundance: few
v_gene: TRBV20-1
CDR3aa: CSSQLRGVEQFF
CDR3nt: TGCAGTAGTCAACTCAGGGGGGTAGAGCAGTTCTTC

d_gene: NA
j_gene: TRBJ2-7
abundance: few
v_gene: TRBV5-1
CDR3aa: CASSRDENYEQYF
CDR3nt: TGCGCCAGCAGCCGAGACGAGAACTACGAGCAGTACTTC

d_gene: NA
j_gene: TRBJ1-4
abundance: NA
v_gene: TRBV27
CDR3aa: CASSLRRTGNEKLFF
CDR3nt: TGTGCCAGCAGTCTTCGCCGGACGGGTAATGAAAAACTGTTTTTT

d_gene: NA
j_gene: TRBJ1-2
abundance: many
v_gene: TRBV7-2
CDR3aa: CASWEGANYGYTF
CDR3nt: TGTGCCAGCTGGGAGGGAGCTAACTATGGCTACACCTTC

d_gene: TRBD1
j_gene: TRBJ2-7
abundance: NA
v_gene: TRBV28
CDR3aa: CASSRDRATYEQYF
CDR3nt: TGTGCCAGCAGCCGGGACAGGGCTACCTACGAGCAGTACTTC

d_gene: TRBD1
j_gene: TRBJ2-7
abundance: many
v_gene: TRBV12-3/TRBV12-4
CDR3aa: CASSLGGTGGYEQYF
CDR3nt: TGTGCCAGCAGTTTAGGCGGGACAGGGGGCTACGAGCAGTACTTC

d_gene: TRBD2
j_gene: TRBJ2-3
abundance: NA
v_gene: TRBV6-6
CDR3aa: CASSYLTSGGGGDTQYF
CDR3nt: TGTGCCAGCAGTTACCTGACTAGCGGGGGCGGTGGGGATACGCAGTATTTT

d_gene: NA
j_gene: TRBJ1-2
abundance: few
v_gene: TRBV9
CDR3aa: CASSVDKAANYGYTF
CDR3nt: TGTGCCAGCAGCGTAGATAAGGCCGCCAACTATGGCTACACCTTC

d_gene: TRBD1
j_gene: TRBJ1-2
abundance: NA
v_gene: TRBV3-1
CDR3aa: CASSLISGQNYGYTF
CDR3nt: TGTGCCAGCAGCCTCATCTCGGGACAGAACTATGGCTACACCTTC